This TCR beta chain is drawn from a study of T cell responses to AZD1222 COVID-19 vaccine. Study-level background: Combined were second doses at about 4 or about 12 weeks. Study conclusions and caveats: The breadth and depth of Spike-specific TCRs increased once two AZD1222 doses had been given. Only a handful of AZD1222 recipients were seropositive at baseline. There were repertoire samples only from the period after the peak T cell response.

Data came from immunoSEQ multiplex PCR; TCRdb stores just in-frame clones and leaves some out. The top ten clones hold about 4.2% of a sample with some 120,000 clones, about nine tenths of them seen once. This CDR3 is built from 12 residues. V was pared by 5 bases and J by 6 bases, with 8 bases between. Germline lookup yields CDR1 LGHDT and CDR2 YNNKEL (reference sequence). As to this clone: Its specificity is not known.

This sequence originates from an adult in good health. The chain links TRBV3-1 (or the pseudogene TRBV3-2) to TRBJ2-1; the D is unclear. The sample consisted of peripheral blood, taken on day 0 of AZD1222 vaccination. CDR3 protein: CASSYDLNEQFF. The CDR3, as DNA: TGTGCCAGCAGCTACGACCTCAATGAGCAGTTCTTC.